This entry is about one T cell receptor (beta chain). These data are taken from a study of blood T cells in healthy people across ages. In the study overall: Per two T cells, template switching captured roughly one barcoded beta molecule.

The CDR3 is 14 residues long. CDR1 is SQVTM and CDR2 is ANQGSEA in the germline V gene. Between the trimmed V and J ends, which lost 6 bases and 2 bases, there was a span of 17 bases. Primed by a sample-barcoded 5' primer and a J-beta primer mix, a second PCR proceeded for 7 to 11 cycles. MiXCR, run by TCRdb on the 5' RACE reads, gives a single entry per CDR3 protein. Of roughly 800,000 distinct CDR3 sequences in the sample, roughly 50% were seen once. The specimen sequenced was blood. The sequence came from a man aged 25 to 45 in good health. The V and J genes are TRBV29-1 and TRBJ2-7; D perhaps matches TRBD1 (7 bases). CDR3 DNA: TGCAGCGTCGGCGGGACAGCAAGAACCTACGAGCAGTACTTC. Protein product: CSVGGTARTYEQYF.